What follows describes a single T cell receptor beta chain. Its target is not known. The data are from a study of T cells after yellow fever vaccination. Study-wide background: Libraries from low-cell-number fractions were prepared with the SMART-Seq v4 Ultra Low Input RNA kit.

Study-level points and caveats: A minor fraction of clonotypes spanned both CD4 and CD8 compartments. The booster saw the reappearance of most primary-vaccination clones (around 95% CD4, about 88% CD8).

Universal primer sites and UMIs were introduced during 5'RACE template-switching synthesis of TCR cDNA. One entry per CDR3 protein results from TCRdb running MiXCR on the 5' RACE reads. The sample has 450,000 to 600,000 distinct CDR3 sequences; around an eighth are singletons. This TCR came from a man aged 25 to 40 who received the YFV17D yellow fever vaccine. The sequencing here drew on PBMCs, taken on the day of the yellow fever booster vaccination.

The CDR3 reads CSASKGNQETQYF. The CDR3, as DNA: TGCAGTGCTAGTAAAGGGAACCAAGAGACCCAGTACTTC. The chain employs TRBV20-1 and TRBJ2-5; D ambiguous. Between the trimmed V and J ends, which lost 3 bases and 0 bases, there was a span of 8 bases. CDR3 length equals 13 residues. In germline, CDR1 is DFQATT, CDR2 SNEGSKA (reference sequence).